Shown below are 25 T cell receptor beta chains from a single sample sequenced in a study of T cells after yellow fever vaccination. Each CDR3 protein gets one entry after TCRdb re-called the 5' RACE reads with MiXCR. There are about 75,000 distinct CDR3 sequences in the sample; around 7.7% occur only once, and about 27% lies in the top ten. The specimen comprised CD8+ T cells sorted from PBMCs, sampled around 10 days after the first yellow fever vaccination. The source of these receptors is a man between 18 and 29 years old who received the YFV17D yellow fever vaccine.

This clonotype came up a few times. The V and J genes are TRBV4-2 and TRBJ2-7, with 9 bases matching TRBD1. V lost 4 bases to trimming and J lost 3 bases; unmatched junction nucleotides: 7. The CDR3 totals 15 residues. The germline V gene encodes CDR1 LGHNA and CDR2 YNFKEQ. The CDR3 nucleotides read TGTGCCAGCAGCCTCTTCACAGGGGGCCGCTACGAGCAGTACTTC. Amino acids: CASSLFTGGRYEQYF.

This clonotype has ten or more counts. The chain recombines TRBV25-1 with TRBJ2-1; no firm D call. The CDR3 extends over 11 amino acids. The V gene's germline CDR1 is MGHDK and CDR2 SYGVNS. V was trimmed by 4 bases and J by 8 bases, leaving 6 bases between them. The CDR3 DNA follows: TGTGCCAGCAGTGGGGCGGATGAGCAGTTCTTC. This encodes CASSGADEQFF.

This clonotype was counted a few times. The rearrangement joins TRBV19 to TRBJ1-5, with 7 bases that match TRBD1. The CDR3 consists of 19 residues. With V trimmed by 4 bases and J by 0 bases, 15 bases remained unmatched. Germline-derived CDR1 and CDR2 are LNHDA and SQIVND (reference sequence). The CDR3 bases are TGTGCCAGTAGTACACTTTTCCAGGGGGGGGGTTATAGCAATCAGCCCCAGCATTTT. Amino acid sequence: CASSTLFQGGGYSNQPQHF.

There are many counts of this clonotype. The chain links TRBV6-2 or TRBV6-3 to TRBJ1-2; no clear D. Trimming shortened V by 2 bases and J by 3 bases, and 10 bases separated the two germline ends. Looked up from germline, CDR1 is MNHEY and CDR2 is SVGEGT. The CDR3 extends over 14 amino acids. CDR3 loop: CASSYPRRDYGYTF. CDR3 nucleotide sequence: TGTGCCAGCAGTTACCCGAGACGGGACTATGGCTACACCTTC.

This clonotype was detected a few times. V gene TRBV5-8 combines with J gene TRBJ1-4; no clear D gene. V lost 2 bases and J 7 bases, leaving 6 bases between the germline ends. There are 12 residues in the CDR3. The V gene's germline CDR1 is SGHTS and CDR2 YDEGEE. This CDR3 reads CASSFGSEKLFF. CDR3 in DNA: TGTGCCAGCAGCTTTGGGAGTGAAAAACTGTTTTTT.

There are a few counts of this clonotype. This rearrangement joins TRBV5-5 to TRBJ1-5; D gene ambiguous. CDR1 and CDR2 (germline): SGHKS, YYEKEE (reference sequence). The CDR3 is made up of 15 amino acids. The germline V and J ends were trimmed by 0 bases and 2 bases, with 9 bases remaining between them. The CDR3 sequence: CASSLVPQGNQPQHF. In nucleotides, the CDR3 is TGTGCCAGCAGCTTGGTCCCCCAGGGCAATCAGCCCCAGCATTTT.

The table lists this clonotype with many counts. J is TRBJ1-5 and V is TRBV6-5; no firm D call. CDR3 size: 15 residues. Germline CDR1 is MNHEY and CDR2 is SVGAGI. V lost 6 bases and J 3 bases, leaving 15 bases between the germline ends. The CDR3 loop reads CASRLADGANQPQHF. The CDR3 DNA sequence: TGTGCCAGCAGGTTAGCGGACGGCGCCAATCAGCCCCAGCATTTT.

This clonotype was seen at least ten times. The rearrangement links TRBV5-6 to TRBJ1-4; 8 positions agree with TRBD1. Germline V lookup: CDR1 SGHDT, CDR2 YYEEEE. V lost 4 bases, J lost 7 bases, and 6 bases stayed unmatched. The CDR3 sequence is 14 residues long. As DNA, the CDR3 is TGTGCCAGCAGCGACGACAGGGGCAGTGAAAAACTGTTTTTT. Its translation is CASSDDRGSEKLFF.

This clonotype appeared many times. The chain couples TRBV4-3 to TRBJ1-2; D may be TRBD1 (5 bases). Trimming cost V 4 bases and J 11 bases, with 23 bases left between them. Germline V gene lookup returns CDR1 LGHNA and CDR2 YSLEER. The CDR3 contains 15 residues. Written as DNA, the CDR3 is TGCGCCAGCAGCCCAACGGCGGGGCGGGTCCACGAATACACCTTC. Translated, it gives CASSPTAGRVHEYTF.

This clonotype has at least ten counts. The chain uses TRBV4-3 and TRBJ2-7; TRBD2 is a possible D gene (6 bases). CDR1 LGHNA and CDR2 YSLEER come from the germline V gene. There are 15 residues in the CDR3. The V gene lost 4 bases and the J gene lost 2 bases, with 15 bases spanning the gap. The CDR3 DNA reads as TGCGCCAGCAGCCCCTCCCGAACGGGGGCCTACGAGCAGTACTTC. Its protein product is CASSPSRTGAYEQYF.

This clonotype appeared many times. The V gene is TRBV7-9, the J gene TRBJ2-3, with D possibly TRBD2 on 6 matching bases. This CDR3 is 13 amino acids long. Germline V gives CDR1 SEHNR, CDR2 FQNEAQ (reference sequence). V dropped 8 bases and J dropped 3 bases, with 12 bases sitting between them. DNA of the CDR3: TGTGCCAGCGGGGCACTAGCAACAGATACGCAGTATTTT. Protein product: CASGALATDTQYF.

V usage is TRBV12-3 or TRBV12-4 and J usage is TRBJ1-6; TRBD1 agrees at 7 bases. The V and J ends lost 6 bases and 6 bases, in that order; junction bases with no gene match: 8. CDR3 length: 15 residues. The CDR3 DNA sequence: TGTGCCAGCAGACTCTCATACAGGGGTAATTCACCCCTCCACTTT. It codes for CASRLSYRGNSPLHF.

This clonotype appeared many times. The CDR3 DNA reads as TGTGCCAGCAGTTACCGGGGCGAGCAGTACTTC. It specifies CASSYRGEQYF. V is TRBV6-5 and J is TRBJ2-7; maybe TRBD2 (5 bases). The V and J ends lost 2 bases and 6 bases respectively, with 5 bases between them. This CDR3 has 11 amino acids. CDR1 is MNHEY, CDR2 SVGAGI, per germline.

Many counts were recorded for this clonotype. The chain combines TRBV27 with TRBJ2-7; D possibly matches TRBD1 or TRBD2 (5 bases each). The V end lost 3 bases, the J end lost 4 bases, and 10 bases lay between the germline ends. Germline CDR1 is MNHEY and CDR2 is SMNVEV (reference sequence). The CDR3 has 13 residues. CDR3 in DNA: TGTGCCAGCAGTTTGGCAGGGAGATACGAGCAGTACTTC. Translation gives CASSLAGRYEQYF.

The table lists this clonotype with many counts. The J gene is TRBJ1-1, the V gene TRBV12-3 or TRBV12-4, with D maybe TRBD1 (5 bases). The V gene lost 3 bases and the J gene lost 9 bases, with 23 bases spanning the gap. CDR3 length: 16 amino acids. The CDR3 sequence is CASSFAPGRVALKAFF. The CDR3 coding sequence is TGTGCCAGCAGTTTTGCCCCCGGCAGGGTAGCTTTGAAAGCTTTCTTT.

As to this clonotype: It may be a read error: a sequence one base away is much more abundant. The chain joins TRBV4-3 to TRBJ2-3; no definite D call. CDR1 is LGHNA and CDR2 is YSLEER in the germline V gene. Trimming took 1 base from V and 4 from J, leaving 3 bases between them. The CDR3 is 12 amino acids. This CDR3 reads CASSQGADTQYF. The CDR3 region has the DNA TGCGCCAGCAGCCAAGGGGCAGATACGCAGTATTTT.

Ten or more counts support this clonotype. The V call is TRBV6-2 or TRBV6-3, the J call TRBJ1-2, with 7 bases lining up with TRBD1. The CDR3 contains 15 residues. Germline loops: CDR1 MNHEY, CDR2 SVGEGT. Unmatched junction bases numbered 7, after V lost 2 bases and J lost 4 bases. DNA of the CDR3: TGTGCCAGCAGTTACCTTCGGGACAGCGCCTATGGCTACACCTTC. Translated: CASSYLRDSAYGYTF.

There are many counts of this clonotype. The chain links TRBV11-2 to TRBJ2-3; D uncertain. Between the trimmed V and J ends, which lost 4 bases and 2 bases, there was a span of 4 bases. Germline CDR1 and CDR2: SGHAT and FQNNGV. CDR3 length: 12 residues. CDR3 nucleotide sequence: TGTGCCAGCAGCTCCCTCACAGATACGCAGTATTTT. Its translation: CASSSLTDTQYF.

Concerning this clonotype itself: A clone one base away is much larger, so this may be a read error. The chain's CDR3 is CAFRDRGFNQQFF. CDR3 coding DNA: TGTGCCTTCCGGGACAGGGGATTCAATCAGCAGTTCTTC. The V gene is TRBV15, the J gene TRBJ2-1; 10 bases fit TRBD1. This CDR3 contains 13 residues. CDR1 and CDR2 from the germline V gene are LNHNV and YYDKDF (reference sequence).

A few counts support this clonotype. V is TRBV15 and J is TRBJ1-5, with 7 bases lining up with TRBD1. Germline trimming cut 8 bases from V and 1 base from J; bases unmatched to any gene: 8. Germline V gene sequence: CDR1 LNHNV, CDR2 YYDKDF (reference sequence). This CDR3 spans 15 amino acids. The CDR3 reads CATGTGTASNQPQHF. The CDR3 coding sequence is TGTGCCACCGGGACCGGGACAGCGAGCAATCAGCCCCAGCATTTT.

The chain recombines TRBV5-5 with TRBJ1-2; 9 bases map to TRBD1. The CDR3 covers 14 residues. Germline V gives CDR1 SGHKS, CDR2 YYEKEE (reference sequence). With V trimmed by 4 bases and J by 5 bases, 6 bases remained unmatched. CDR3 in amino acids: CASSPGTGYYGYTF. CDR3 nucleotides: TGTGCCAGCAGCCCTGGGACAGGGTATTATGGCTACACCTTC. The full variable domain, in which reference TRBV5-5 and TRBJ1-2 provide the parts outside the CDR3, is DAGVTQSPTHLIKTRGQQVTLRCSPISGHKSVSWYQQVLGQGPQFIFQYYEKEERGRGNFPDRFSARQFPNYSSELNVNALLLGDSALYLCASSPGTGYYGYTFGSGTRLTVV.

V and J are TRBV11-2 and TRBJ2-6, with D possibly TRBD2 on 6 matching bases. In germline, CDR1 is SGHAT, CDR2 FQNNGV. This CDR3 comprises 18 residues. Trimming pared 4 bases from V and 3 bases from J, leaving 19 bases between. The CDR3 here is CASSSTGTGVFGANVLTF. The CDR3 DNA sequence: TGTGCCAGCAGCTCAACCGGGACGGGGGTCTTTGGGGCCAACGTCCTGACTTTC.

The chain is built from TRBV19 and TRBJ1-6; D is undetermined. The CDR3 length is 12 residues. V was cut by 3 bases and J by 10 bases, with 7 bases left in between. In germline, CDR1 is LNHDA, CDR2 SQIVND (reference sequence). The CDR3 is CASSISGSPLHF. The CDR3 DNA is TGTGCCAGTAGTATCTCGGGGTCACCCCTCCACTTT. The complete variable domain, with remaining parts taken from reference TRBV19 and TRBJ1-6, reads DGGITQSPKYLFRKEGQNVTLSCEQNLNHDAMYWYRQDPGQGLRLIYYSQIVNDFQKGDIAEGYSVSREKKESFPLTVTSAQKNPTAFYLCASSISGSPLHFGNGTRLTVT.

This clonotype has a count of ten or more. The chain is built from TRBV7-9 and TRBJ2-2, with D tentatively TRBD1 or TRBD2 (5 bases each). The CDR3 loop spans 16 amino acids. Germline V gene data show CDR1 as SEHNR and CDR2 as FQNEAQ (reference sequence). The V end lost 7 bases, the J end lost 0 bases, and 15 bases lay between the germline ends. The CDR3, as DNA: TGTGCCAGCAACAGCCAGGGAGAACCGAACACCGGGGAGCTGTTTTTT. Translated, it gives CASNSQGEPNTGELFF.

This clonotype was counted at least ten times. The gene calls are TRBV5-1 and TRBJ2-7, with a weak D call TRBD2 (5 bases). Germline V CDR1 and CDR2: SGHRS, YFSETQ. The V end was cut by 5 bases, the J end by 4 bases, with 13 bases between. The CDR3 has 13 amino acids. CDR3 bases: TGCGCCAGCAGTGACTTACCGGGGTACGAGCAGTACTTC. Its protein is CASSDLPGYEQYF.